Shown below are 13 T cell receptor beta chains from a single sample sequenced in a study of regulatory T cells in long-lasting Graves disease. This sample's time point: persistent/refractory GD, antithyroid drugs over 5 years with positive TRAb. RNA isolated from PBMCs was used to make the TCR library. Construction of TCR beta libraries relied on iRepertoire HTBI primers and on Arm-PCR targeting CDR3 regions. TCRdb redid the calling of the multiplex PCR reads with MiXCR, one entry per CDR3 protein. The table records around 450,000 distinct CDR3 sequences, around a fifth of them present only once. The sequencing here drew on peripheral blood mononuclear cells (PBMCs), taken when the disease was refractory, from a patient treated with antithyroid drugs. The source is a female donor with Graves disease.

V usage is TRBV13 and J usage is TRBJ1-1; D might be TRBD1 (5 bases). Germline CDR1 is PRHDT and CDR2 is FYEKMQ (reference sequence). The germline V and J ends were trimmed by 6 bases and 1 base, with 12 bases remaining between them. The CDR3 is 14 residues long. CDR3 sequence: CASRQIGQNTEAFF. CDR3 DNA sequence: TGTGCCAGCAGGCAGATCGGACAGAACACTGAAGCTTTCTTT. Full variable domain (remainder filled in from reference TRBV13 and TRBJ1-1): AAGVIQSPRHLIKEKRETATLKCYPIPRHDTVYWYQQGPGQDPQFLISFYEKMQSDKGSIPDRFSAQQFSDYHSELNMSSLELGDSALYFCASRQIGQNTEAFFGQGTRLTVV.

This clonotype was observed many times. CDR3 in amino acids: CAQLGMGDEKLFF. CDR3 DNA sequence: TGTGCCCAGCTGGGTATGGGAGACGAAAAACTGTTTTTT. The chain links TRBV30 to TRBJ1-4; D is uncertain. Germline V lookup: CDR1 GTSNPN, CDR2 SVGIG (reference sequence). This CDR3 has 13 residues. Trimming took 8 bases from V and 8 from J, leaving 18 bases between them.

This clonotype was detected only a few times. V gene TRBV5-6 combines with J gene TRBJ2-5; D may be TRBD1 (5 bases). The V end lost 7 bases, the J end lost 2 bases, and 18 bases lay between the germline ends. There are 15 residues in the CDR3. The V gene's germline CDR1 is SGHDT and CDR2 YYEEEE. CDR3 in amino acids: CASGQTPTEQETQYF. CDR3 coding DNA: TGTGCCAGCGGCCAGACCCCGACAGAGCAAGAGACCCAGTACTTC.

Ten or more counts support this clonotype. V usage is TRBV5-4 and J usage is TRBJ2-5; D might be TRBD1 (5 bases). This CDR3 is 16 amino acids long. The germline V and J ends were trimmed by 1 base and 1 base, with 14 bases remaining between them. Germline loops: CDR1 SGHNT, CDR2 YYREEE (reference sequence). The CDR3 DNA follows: TGTGCCAGCAGCTTGCGGTGGGCAGGGCGCCAAGAGACCCAGTACTTC. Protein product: CASSLRWAGRQETQYF.

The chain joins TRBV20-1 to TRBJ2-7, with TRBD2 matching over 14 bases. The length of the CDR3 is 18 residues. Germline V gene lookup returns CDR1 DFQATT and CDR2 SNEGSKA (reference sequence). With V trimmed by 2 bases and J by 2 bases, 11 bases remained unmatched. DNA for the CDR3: TGCAGTGCTAGAAAATCTGGGACTAGCGGGAGTTTTCCCTACGAGCAGTACTTC. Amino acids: CSARKSGTSGSFPYEQYF.

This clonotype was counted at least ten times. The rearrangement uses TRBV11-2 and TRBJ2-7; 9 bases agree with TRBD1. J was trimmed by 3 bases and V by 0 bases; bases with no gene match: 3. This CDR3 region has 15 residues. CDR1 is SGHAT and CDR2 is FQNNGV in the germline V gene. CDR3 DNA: TGTGCCAGCAGCTTAGAAATGGGACAGGGCTACGAGCAGTACTTC. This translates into CASSLEMGQGYEQYF. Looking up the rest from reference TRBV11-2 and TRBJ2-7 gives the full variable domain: EAGVAQSPRYKIIEKRQSVAFWCNPISGHATLYWYQQILGQGPKLLIQFQNNGVVDDSQLPKDRFSAERLKGVDSTLKIQPAKLEDSAVYLCASSLEMGQGYEQYFGPGTRLTVT.

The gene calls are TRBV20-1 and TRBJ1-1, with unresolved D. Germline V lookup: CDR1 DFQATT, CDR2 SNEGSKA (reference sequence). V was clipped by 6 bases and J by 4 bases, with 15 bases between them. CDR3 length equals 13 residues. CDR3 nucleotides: TGCAGTGCCCGGACGGCGAGAGGCACTGAAGCTTTCTTT. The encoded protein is CSARTARGTEAFF.

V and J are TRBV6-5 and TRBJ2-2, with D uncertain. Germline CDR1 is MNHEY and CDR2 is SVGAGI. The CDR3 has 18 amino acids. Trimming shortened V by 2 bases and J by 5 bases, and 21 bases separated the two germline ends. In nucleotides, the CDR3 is TGTGCCAGCAGTTACCGGAGTGGGGTAGCCCTGGGGACCGGGGAGCTGTTTTTT. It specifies CASSYRSGVALGTGELFF.

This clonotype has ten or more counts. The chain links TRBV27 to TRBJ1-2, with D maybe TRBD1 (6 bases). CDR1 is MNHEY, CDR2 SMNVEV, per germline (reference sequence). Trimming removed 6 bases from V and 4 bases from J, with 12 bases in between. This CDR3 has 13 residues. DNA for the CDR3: TGTGCCAGCAGCCCGACAGGCAGCTATGGCTACACCTTC. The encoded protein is CASSPTGSYGYTF.

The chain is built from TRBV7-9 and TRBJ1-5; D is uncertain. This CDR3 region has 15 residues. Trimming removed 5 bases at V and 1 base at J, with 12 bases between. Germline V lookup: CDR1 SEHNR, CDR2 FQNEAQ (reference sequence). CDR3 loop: CASSRSGQSNQPQHF. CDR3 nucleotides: TGTGCCAGCAGCAGATCCGGGCAGAGCAATCAGCCCCAGCATTTT.

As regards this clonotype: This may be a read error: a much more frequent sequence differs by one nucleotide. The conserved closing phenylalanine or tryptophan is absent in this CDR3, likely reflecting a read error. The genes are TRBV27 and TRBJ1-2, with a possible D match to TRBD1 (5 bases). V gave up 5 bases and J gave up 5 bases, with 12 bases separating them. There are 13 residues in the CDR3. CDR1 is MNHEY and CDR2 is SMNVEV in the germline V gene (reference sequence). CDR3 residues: CASSGRGPYGYTS. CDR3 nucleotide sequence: TGTGCCAGCAGTGGCCGGGGACCTTATGGCTACACCTCC.

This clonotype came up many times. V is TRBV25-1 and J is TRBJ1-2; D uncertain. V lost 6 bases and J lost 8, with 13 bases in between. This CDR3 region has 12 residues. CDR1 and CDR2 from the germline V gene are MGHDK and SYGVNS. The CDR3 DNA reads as TGTGCCAGCAGATCGGTGTTAGTCGGCTACACCTTC. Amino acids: CASRSVLVGYTF.

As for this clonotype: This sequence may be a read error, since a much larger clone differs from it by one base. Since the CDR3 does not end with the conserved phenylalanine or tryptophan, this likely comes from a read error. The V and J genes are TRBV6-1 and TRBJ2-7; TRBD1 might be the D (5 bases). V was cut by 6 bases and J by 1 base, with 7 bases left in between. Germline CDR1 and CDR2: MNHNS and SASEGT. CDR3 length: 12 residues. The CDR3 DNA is TGTGCCAGCAGCCGACAGTCCTACGAGCAGTACCTC. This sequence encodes CASSRQSYEQYL.